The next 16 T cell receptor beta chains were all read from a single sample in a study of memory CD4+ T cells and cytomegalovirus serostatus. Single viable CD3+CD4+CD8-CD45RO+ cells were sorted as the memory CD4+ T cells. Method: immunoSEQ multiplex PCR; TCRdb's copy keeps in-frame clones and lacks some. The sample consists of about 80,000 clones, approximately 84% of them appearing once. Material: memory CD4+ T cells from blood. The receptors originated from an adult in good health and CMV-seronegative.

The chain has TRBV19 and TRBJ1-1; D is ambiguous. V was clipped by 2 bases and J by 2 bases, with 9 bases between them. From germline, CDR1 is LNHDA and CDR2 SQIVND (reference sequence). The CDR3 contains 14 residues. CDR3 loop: CASSIIAGNTEAFF. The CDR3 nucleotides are TGTGCCAGTAGTATAATAGCGGGAAACACTGAAGCTTTCTTT.

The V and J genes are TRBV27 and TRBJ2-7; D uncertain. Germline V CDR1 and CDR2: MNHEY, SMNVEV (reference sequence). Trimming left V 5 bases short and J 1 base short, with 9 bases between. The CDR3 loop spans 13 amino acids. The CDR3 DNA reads TGTGCCAGCAGTCGCCCCGGATCCTACGAGCAGTACTTC. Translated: CASSRPGSYEQYF.

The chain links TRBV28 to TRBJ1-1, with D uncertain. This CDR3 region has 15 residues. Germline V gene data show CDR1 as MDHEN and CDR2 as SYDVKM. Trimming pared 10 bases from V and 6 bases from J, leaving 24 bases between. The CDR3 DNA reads TGTGCCACCGAAACCTCGGGAAAGCTTGACGCTGAAGCTTTCTTT. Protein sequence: CATETSGKLDAEAFF. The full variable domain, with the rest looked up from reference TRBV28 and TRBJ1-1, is DVKVTQSSRYLVKRTGEKVFLECVQDMDHENMFWYRQDPGLGLRLIYFSYDVKMKEKGDIPEGYSVSREKKERFSLILESASTNQTSMYLCATETSGKLDAEAFFGQGTRLTVV.

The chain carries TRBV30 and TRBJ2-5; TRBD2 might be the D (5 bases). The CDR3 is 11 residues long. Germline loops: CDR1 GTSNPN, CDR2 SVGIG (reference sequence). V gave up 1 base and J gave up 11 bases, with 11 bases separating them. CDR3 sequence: CAWSGLREQYF. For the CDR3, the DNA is TGTGCCTGGAGTGGCCTAAGGGAGCAGTACTTC. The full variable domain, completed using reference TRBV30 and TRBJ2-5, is SQTIHQWPATLVQPVGSPLSLECTVEGTSNPNLYWYRQAAGRGLQLLFYSVGIGQISSEVPQNLSASRPQDRQFILSSKKLLLSDSGFYLCAWSGLREQYFGPGTRLLVL.

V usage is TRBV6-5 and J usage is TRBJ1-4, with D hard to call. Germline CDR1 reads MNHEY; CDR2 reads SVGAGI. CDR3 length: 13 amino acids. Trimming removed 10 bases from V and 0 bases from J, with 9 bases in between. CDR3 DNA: TGTGCCACCTCTCGAACAACTAATGAAAAACTGTTTTTT. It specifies CATSRTTNEKLFF.

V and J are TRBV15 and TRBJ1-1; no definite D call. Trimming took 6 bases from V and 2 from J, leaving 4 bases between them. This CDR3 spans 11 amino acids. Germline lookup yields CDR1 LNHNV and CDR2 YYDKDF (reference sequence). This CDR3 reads CATSINTEAFF. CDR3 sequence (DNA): TGTGCCACCAGTATAAACACTGAAGCTTTCTTT.

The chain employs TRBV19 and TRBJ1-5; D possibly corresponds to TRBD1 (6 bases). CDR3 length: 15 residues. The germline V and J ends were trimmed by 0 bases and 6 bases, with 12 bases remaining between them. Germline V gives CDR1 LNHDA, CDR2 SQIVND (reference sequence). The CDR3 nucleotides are TGTGCCAGTAGTATAGATCATGGGGGCTCTCAGCCCCAGCATTTT. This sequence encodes CASSIDHGGSQPQHF.

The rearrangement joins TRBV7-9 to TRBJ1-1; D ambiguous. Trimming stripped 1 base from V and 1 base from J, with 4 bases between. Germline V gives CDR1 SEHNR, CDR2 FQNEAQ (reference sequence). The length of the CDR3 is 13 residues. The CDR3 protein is CASSLGRNTEAFF. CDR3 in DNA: TGTGCCAGCAGCTTAGGCAGGAACACTGAAGCTTTCTTT.

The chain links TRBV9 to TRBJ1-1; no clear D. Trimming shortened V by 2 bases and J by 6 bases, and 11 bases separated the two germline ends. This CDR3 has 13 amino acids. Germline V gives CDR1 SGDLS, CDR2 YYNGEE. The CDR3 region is CASSVSGIAEAFF. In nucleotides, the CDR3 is TGTGCCAGCAGCGTTTCTGGGATAGCTGAAGCTTTCTTT.

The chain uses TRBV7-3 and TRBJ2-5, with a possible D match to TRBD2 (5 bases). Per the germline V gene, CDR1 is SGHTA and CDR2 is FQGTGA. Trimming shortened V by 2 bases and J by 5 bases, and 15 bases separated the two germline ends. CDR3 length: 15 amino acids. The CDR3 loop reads CASSLGSSWEETQYF. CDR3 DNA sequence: TGTGCCAGCAGCTTAGGGTCCTCCTGGGAGGAGACCCAGTACTTC.

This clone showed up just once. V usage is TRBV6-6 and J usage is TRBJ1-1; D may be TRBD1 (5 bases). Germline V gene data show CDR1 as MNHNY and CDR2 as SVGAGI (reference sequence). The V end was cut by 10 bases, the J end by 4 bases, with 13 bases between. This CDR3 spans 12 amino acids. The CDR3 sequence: CATRERVTEAFF. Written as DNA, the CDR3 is TGTGCCACCAGGGAGCGGGTCACTGAAGCTTTCTTT.

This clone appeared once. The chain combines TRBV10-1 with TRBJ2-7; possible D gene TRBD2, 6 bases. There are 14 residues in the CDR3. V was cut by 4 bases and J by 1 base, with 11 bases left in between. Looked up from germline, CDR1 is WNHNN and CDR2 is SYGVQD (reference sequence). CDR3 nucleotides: TGCGCCAGCAGTGCGGAGGGGACTTCCTACGAGCAGTACTTC. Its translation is CASSAEGTSYEQYF.

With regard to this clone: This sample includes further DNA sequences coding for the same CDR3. CDR3 nucleotide sequence: TGTGCCAGCAGCTTAGGGGGAAGAGAGACCCAGTACTTC. Protein: CASSLGGRETQYF. The chain uses TRBV7-6 and TRBJ2-5; D is unresolved. Between the trimmed V and J ends, which lost 1 base and 4 bases, there was a span of 7 bases. CDR3 length equals 13 residues. CDR1 SGHVS and CDR2 FNYEAQ come from the germline V gene.

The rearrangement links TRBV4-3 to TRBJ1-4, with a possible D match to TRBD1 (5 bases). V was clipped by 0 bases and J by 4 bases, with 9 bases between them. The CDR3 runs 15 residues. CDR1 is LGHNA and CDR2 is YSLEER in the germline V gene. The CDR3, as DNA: TGCGCCAGCAGCCAAGAAAGGGGCGGTAATGAAAAACTGTTTTTT. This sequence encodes CASSQERGGNEKLFF.

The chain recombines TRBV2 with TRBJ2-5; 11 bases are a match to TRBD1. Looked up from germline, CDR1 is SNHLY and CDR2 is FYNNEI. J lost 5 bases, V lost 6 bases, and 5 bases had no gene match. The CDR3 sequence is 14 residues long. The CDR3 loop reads CASSGQGAWETQYF. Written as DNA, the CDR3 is TGTGCCAGCAGCGGACAGGGGGCATGGGAGACCCAGTACTTC. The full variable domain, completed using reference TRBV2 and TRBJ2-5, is EPEVTQTPSHQVTQMGQEVILRCVPISNHLYFYWYRQILGQKVEFLVSFYNNEISEKSEIFDDQFSVERPDGSNFTLKIRSTKLEDSAMYFCASSGQGAWETQYFGPGTRLLVL.

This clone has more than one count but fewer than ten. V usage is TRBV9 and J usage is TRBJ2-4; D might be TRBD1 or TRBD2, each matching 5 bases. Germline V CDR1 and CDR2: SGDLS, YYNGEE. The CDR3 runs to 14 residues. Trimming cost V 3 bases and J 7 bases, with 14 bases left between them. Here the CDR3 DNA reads TGTGCCAGCAGCGCGGGGACGGATCGTAACATTCAGTACTTC. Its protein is CASSAGTDRNIQYF.